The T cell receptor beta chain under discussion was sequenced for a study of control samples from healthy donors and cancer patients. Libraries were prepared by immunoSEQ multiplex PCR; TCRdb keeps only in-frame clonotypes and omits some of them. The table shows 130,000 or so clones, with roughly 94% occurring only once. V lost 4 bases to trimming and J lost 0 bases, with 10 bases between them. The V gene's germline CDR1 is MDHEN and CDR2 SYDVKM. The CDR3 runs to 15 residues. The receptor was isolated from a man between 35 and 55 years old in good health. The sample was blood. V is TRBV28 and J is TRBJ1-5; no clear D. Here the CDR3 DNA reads TGTGCCAGCAGTTGGCGACGGTATAGCAATCAGCCCCAGCATTTT. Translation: CASSWRRYSNQPQHF.